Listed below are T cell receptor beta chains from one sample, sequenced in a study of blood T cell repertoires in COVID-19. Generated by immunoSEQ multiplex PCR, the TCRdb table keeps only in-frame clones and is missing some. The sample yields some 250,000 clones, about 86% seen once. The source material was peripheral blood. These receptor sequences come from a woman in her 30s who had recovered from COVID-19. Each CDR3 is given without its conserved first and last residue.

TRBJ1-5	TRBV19	ASSIGGVGNQPQH
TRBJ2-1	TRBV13	ASSSPTAGGYNEQF
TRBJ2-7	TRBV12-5	ASGSLGAAAYEQY
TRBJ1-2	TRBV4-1	ASSQEGSLYGYT
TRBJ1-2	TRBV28	ASSATGDGYT
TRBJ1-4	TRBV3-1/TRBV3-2	ASSQDLAGEKFLF
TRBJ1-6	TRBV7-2	ASSPSQGAGSPLH
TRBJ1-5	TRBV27	ASSFHYGAGPQH
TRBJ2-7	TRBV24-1	ATSVVGGQILYEQY
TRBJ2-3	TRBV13	ASSYRTESYTDTQY
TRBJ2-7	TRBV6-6	ASTTRASSSEQY
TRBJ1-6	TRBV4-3	ASSQDRGDAPLH
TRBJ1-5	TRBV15	ATSRDRVSNQPQH
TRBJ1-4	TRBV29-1	SVDPGTGEGLF
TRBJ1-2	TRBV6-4	ASSESGIQNYGYT
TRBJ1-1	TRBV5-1	ASSLRGGTEAF
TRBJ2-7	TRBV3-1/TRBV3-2	ASSQDWFTLGLADEQY
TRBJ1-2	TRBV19	AKGTASSNYGYT
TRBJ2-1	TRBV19	ASALGGWRVVQF
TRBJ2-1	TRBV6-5	ASSSTGEEQF
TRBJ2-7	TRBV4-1	ASSGLAGGNYEQY
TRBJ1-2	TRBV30	AWTVANYGYT
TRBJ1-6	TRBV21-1	ASSKTEGGRSPLH
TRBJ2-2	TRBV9	ASSGGQRRGTGELF
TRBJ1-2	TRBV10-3	AISGAGGVRANAGYT
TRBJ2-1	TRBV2	ASSEAGEYYNEQF
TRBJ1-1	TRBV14	ASSKGGHTEAF
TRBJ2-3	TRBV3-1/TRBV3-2	ASTSGSTDTQY
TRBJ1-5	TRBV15	ATSRDRVSGLNQPQH
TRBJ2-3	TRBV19	ASKLGGGTTDTQY
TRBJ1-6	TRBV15	ATSRVTGSSYNSPLH
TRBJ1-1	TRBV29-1	SVNRENTEAF
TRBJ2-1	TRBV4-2	ASSRQTSGGADNEQF
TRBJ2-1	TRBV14	ASSQRNGDNEQF
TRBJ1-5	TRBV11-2	ASSLARGPQH
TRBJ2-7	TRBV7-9	ASSLVLAGASYEQY
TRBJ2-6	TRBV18	ASSESSGANVLT
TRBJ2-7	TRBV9	ASSPTTGVEQY
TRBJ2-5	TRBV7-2	ASSLAPQRGGRVGDQETQY